The next 14 T cell receptor beta chains were all read from a single sample in a study of T-cell reconstitution after alpha-beta-depleted transplantation in children. Preparation of the TCRbeta library used unique molecular identifiers. TCRdb reanalysed the PCR reads using MiXCR and keeps one entry per CDR3 protein. The table shows some 500,000 distinct CDR3 sequences, with around 20% occurring only once. The input for sequencing was PBMCs from the stem cell graft donor, taken from the stem cell graft. The receptors originated from a human donor who donated a stem cell graft to a child with acute lymphoblastic leukemia.

The chain links TRBV12-3 or TRBV12-4 to TRBJ1-2, with 8 bases lining up with TRBD1. The V segment lost 6 bases and the J segment 3 bases; nucleotides outside the gene matches: 3. The CDR3 spans 13 residues. The DNA for the CDR3 is TGTGCCAGCAGGCGACAGGGGCACTATGGCTACACCTTC. Translating gives CASRRQGHYGYTF.

The chain couples TRBV12-3 or TRBV12-4 to TRBJ2-1; weak D call: TRBD2 (6 bases). The V gene lost 3 bases and the J gene lost 5 bases, with 8 bases spanning the gap. The CDR3 is 13 amino acids. CDR3 region: CASSFGGDNEQFF. CDR3 in DNA: TGTGCCAGCAGTTTCGGGGGAGACAATGAGCAGTTCTTC.

The V gene is TRBV27, the J gene TRBJ2-7; TRBD1 agrees at 7 bases. The CDR3 length is 13 residues. Losses at the gene ends were 10 bases for V and 7 bases for J; bases not matched to a gene: 13. From germline, CDR1 is MNHEY and CDR2 SMNVEV (reference sequence). CDR3 sequence reads: CATLPGDSGEQYF. The CDR3 DNA reads as TGTGCCACGCTACCCGGGGACAGCGGAGAGCAGTACTTC.

This clonotype was counted a few times. This sequence joins TRBV10-2 and TRBJ1-2; no clear D. This CDR3 region has 13 residues. Germline lookup yields CDR1 WSHSY and CDR2 SAAADI. Trimming shortened V by 2 bases and J by 6 bases, and 10 bases separated the two germline ends. The CDR3 loop is CASSEIGWDGYTF. Written as DNA, the CDR3 is TGCGCCAGCAGTGAGATAGGGTGGGATGGCTACACCTTC.

This clonotype showed up many times. The chain links TRBV12-3 or TRBV12-4 to TRBJ2-1, with TRBD2 matching 10 bases. V shed 5 bases and J 7 bases; nucleotides not matched to a gene: 5. This CDR3 is 14 amino acids long. In DNA, the CDR3 is TGTGCCAGCAGTACTCTAGCGGGAGTGAATGAGCAGTTCTTC. Translation: CASSTLAGVNEQFF.

The rearrangement joins TRBV9 to TRBJ2-5; TRBD2 might be the D (5 bases). Germline assignment: CDR1 SGDLS and CDR2 YYNGEE. CDR3 length equals 14 residues. The V end was cut by 0 bases, the J end by 4 bases, with 10 bases between. CDR3 coding DNA: TGTGCCAGCAGCGTAGGGAGTGAGGGAGAGACCCAGTACTTC. The encoded protein is CASSVGSEGETQYF.

The rearrangement links TRBV6-1 to TRBJ1-2; D might be TRBD1 (6 bases). This CDR3 contains 13 residues. Germline values: CDR1 MNHNS, CDR2 SASEGT. The germline V and J ends were trimmed by 7 bases and 8 bases, with 17 bases remaining between them. Here the CDR3 DNA reads TGTGCCAGCACCTTAGCCGGGGGCGGAGGCTACACCTTC. Amino acids: CASTLAGGGGYTF.

This chain uses TRBV9 with TRBJ2-1; D gene ambiguous. The CDR3 consists of 16 residues. With 3 bases removed from V and 7 bases from J, the gap between germline ends came to 20 bases. Germline CDR1 reads SGDLS; CDR2 reads YYNGEE. CDR3 amino acids: CASSGRTSEFGNEQFF. The DNA of the CDR3 is TGTGCCAGCAGCGGCAGGACCTCCGAATTCGGGAATGAGCAGTTCTTC.

This chain links TRBV11-1 with TRBJ2-7; the match to TRBD2 covers 10 bases. The CDR3 has 16 amino acids. Trimming at V came to 4 bases and at J to 4 bases, leaving 10 bases not matched to a gene. Germline V gives CDR1 SGHAT, CDR2 FQDESV (reference sequence). CDR3 amino acids: CASSSHGLADIYEQYF. The CDR3 DNA reads as TGTGCCAGCAGCTCCCACGGACTAGCGGATATATACGAGCAGTACTTC.

The CDR3 bases are TGTGCCAGCAGTTTAATAGCGGGAGGAGGGCGCTACGAGCAGTACTTC. This translates into CASSLIAGGGRYEQYF. This chain connects TRBV12-3 or TRBV12-4 to TRBJ2-7, with 10 bases aligning to TRBD2. Trimming cost V 2 bases and J 3 bases; bases outside gene matches: 7. This CDR3 is 16 amino acids long.

This clonotype has just a few counts. V gene TRBV20-1 combines with J gene TRBJ2-5; TRBD2 agrees at 10 bases. Germline CDR1 and CDR2: DFQATT and SNEGSKA (reference sequence). V shed 5 bases, J shed 4 bases, and the junction held 7 bases outside the gene matches. This CDR3 has 14 amino acids. As DNA, the CDR3 is TGCAGTGCTCCACTAGCGGGACTTGGAGAGACCCAGTACTTC. Translated, it gives CSAPLAGLGETQYF.

The V and J genes are TRBV9 and TRBJ1-5, with D unresolved. V lost 0 bases, J lost 9 bases, and 4 bases lay in between. Per germline, CDR1 SGDLS and CDR2 YYNGEE. The CDR3 sequence is 11 residues long. CDR3 DNA sequence: TGTGCCAGCAGCGTAGATTCGCCCCAGCATTTT. The encoded protein is CASSVDSPQHF.

The chain employs TRBV27 and TRBJ2-7, with TRBD2 identical over 12 bases. Germline assignment: CDR1 MNHEY and CDR2 SMNVEV (reference sequence). V gave up 2 bases and J gave up 6 bases; unmatched junction bases: 5. The CDR3 has 15 amino acids. CDR3 nucleotides: TGTGCCAGCAGTTTAACGACTAGCGGGAGCCCCGAGCAGTACTTC. This sequence encodes CASSLTTSGSPEQYF.

This chain links TRBV11-2 with TRBJ1-1; 7 bases align to TRBD1. The CDR3 has 14 residues. The ends lost 5 bases at V and 7 bases at J; junction bases unmatched: 10. Germline assignment: CDR1 SGHAT and CDR2 FQNNGV. The CDR3 coding sequence is TGTGCCAGCAGCCAGCACACCGGGGACAGTGAAGCTTTCTTT. It is translated as CASSQHTGDSEAFF.